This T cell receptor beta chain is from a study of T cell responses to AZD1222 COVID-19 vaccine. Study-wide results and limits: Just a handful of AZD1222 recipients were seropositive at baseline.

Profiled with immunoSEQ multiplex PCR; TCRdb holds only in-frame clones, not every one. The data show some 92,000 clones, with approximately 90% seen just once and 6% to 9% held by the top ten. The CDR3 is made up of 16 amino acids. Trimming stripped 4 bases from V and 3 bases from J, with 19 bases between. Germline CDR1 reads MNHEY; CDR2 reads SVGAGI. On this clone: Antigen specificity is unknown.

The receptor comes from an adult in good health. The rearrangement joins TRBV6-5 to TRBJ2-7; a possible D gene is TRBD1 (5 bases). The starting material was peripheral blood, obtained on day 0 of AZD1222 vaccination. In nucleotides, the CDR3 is TGTGCCAGCAGTTCCCCACCCGACAGTGCTGGCTACGAGCAGTACTTC. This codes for CASSSPPDSAGYEQYF.